The rows below give T cell receptor beta chains drawn from one sample of a study of blood T cells in healthy people across ages. MiXCR was run by TCRdb on the 5' RACE reads, yielding one entry per CDR3 protein. The data show 1.5 million to 2 million distinct CDR3 sequences, around half seen once. Sequencing was done on a sample of blood. The receptors here all came from a middle-aged woman in good health. The CDR3 runs from the conserved cysteine through the conserved F or W. A D gene is named only where the DNA matches it firmly. Size tells how often a clone was seen (once, few, many) or the class of an expanded clone, and some rows leave it out.

J gene: TRBJ2-1; V gene: TRBV4-3; clone size: .; D gene: TRBD2; CDR3 DNA: TGCGCCAGCAGCCAAGAGGTCGGCGGGAGCTCCTACAATGAGCAGTTCTTC; CDR3 protein: CASSQEVGGSSYNEQFF
J gene: TRBJ2-1; V gene: TRBV6-2/TRBV6-3; clone size: .; D gene: TRBD1; CDR3 DNA: TGTGCCAGCAGGGCAACAGGGGGGCGGGAGCAGTTCTTC; CDR3 protein: CASRATGGREQFF
J gene: TRBJ2-4; V gene: TRBV7-9; clone size: .; D gene: .; CDR3 DNA: TGTGCCAGCAGCCAAGGGTCTTCCTACGAGCGGTACTTC; CDR3 protein: CASSQGSSYERYF
J gene: TRBJ1-2; V gene: TRBV27; clone size: .; D gene: .; CDR3 DNA: TGTGCCAGCAGTTTAAAGGGTAGGACTAACTATGGCTACACCTTC; CDR3 protein: CASSLKGRTNYGYTF
J gene: TRBJ2-5; V gene: TRBV7-3; clone size: .; D gene: .; CDR3 DNA: TGTGCCAGCAGCTTAGAGTTAGGAGCAGGAAAGGAGACCCAGTACTTC; CDR3 protein: CASSLELGAGKETQYF
J gene: TRBJ2-5; V gene: TRBV27; clone size: .; D gene: TRBD1; CDR3 DNA: TGTGCCAGCAGACCACGGGACAGGGGATTAGAGACCCAGTACTTC; CDR3 protein: CASRPRDRGLETQYF
J gene: TRBJ2-3; V gene: TRBV9; clone size: .; D gene: .; CDR3 DNA: TGTGCCAGCAGCGTAGGTCAAGGAGATACGCAGTATTTT; CDR3 protein: CASSVGQGDTQYF
J gene: TRBJ1-2; V gene: TRBV20-1; clone size: .; D gene: TRBD1; CDR3 DNA: TGCAGTGCCGCGGACAGGGCGGGGGGCTACACCTTC; CDR3 protein: CSAADRAGGYTF
J gene: TRBJ2-3; V gene: TRBV15; clone size: few; D gene: TRBD1; CDR3 DNA: TGTGCCACCAGCAGAGATACCGATATAGGCACAGGGGGCTTTAATACGCAGTATTTT; CDR3 protein: CATSRDTDIGTGGFNTQYF
J gene: TRBJ2-1; V gene: TRBV10-3; clone size: .; D gene: TRBD2; CDR3 DNA: TGTGCCGTTTCGACTAGCGGGGGTTACAATGAGCAGTTCTTC; CDR3 protein: CAVSTSGGYNEQFF
J gene: TRBJ2-5; V gene: TRBV11-2; clone size: .; D gene: .; CDR3 DNA: TGTGCCAGCAGTGGTTCCGGGGGTAGGGAGCAGTACTTC; CDR3 protein: CASSGSGGREQYF
J gene: TRBJ2-5; V gene: TRBV11-2; clone size: .; D gene: .; CDR3 DNA: TGTGCCAGCAGCCAAAAAACAGGGTATCAAGAGACCCAGTACTTC; CDR3 protein: CASSQKTGYQETQYF
J gene: TRBJ2-3; V gene: TRBV20-1; clone size: few; D gene: .; CDR3 DNA: TGCAGTGCCGAAAGGGGGGCCGTCGGAGATACGCAGTATTTT; CDR3 protein: CSAERGAVGDTQYF
J gene: TRBJ1-5; V gene: TRBV20-1; clone size: .; D gene: TRBD1; CDR3 DNA: TGCAGTGCCACCCCGGCAGGGGGTAGTCTGTATCAGCCCCAGCATTTT; CDR3 protein: CSATPAGGSLYQPQHF
J gene: TRBJ1-2; V gene: TRBV28; clone size: few; D gene: TRBD1; CDR3 DNA: TGTGCCAGCCTCACAGGGGACTATGGCTACACCTTC; CDR3 protein: CASLTGDYGYTF
J gene: TRBJ2-7; V gene: TRBV7-2; clone size: few; D gene: TRBD1; CDR3 DNA: TGTGCCAGCAGCACTTACAGGGGCTACGAGCAGTACTTC; CDR3 protein: CASSTYRGYEQYF
J gene: TRBJ2-5; V gene: TRBV7-9; clone size: .; D gene: .; CDR3 DNA: TGTGCCAGCAGCTCCGACAAGACCCAAGAGACCCAGTACTTC; CDR3 protein: CASSSDKTQETQYF
J gene: TRBJ2-7; V gene: TRBV29-1; clone size: .; D gene: TRBD2; CDR3 DNA: TGCAGCGTTGAAGATGGGGGGAGGGAGTACTTC; CDR3 protein: CSVEDGGREYF
J gene: TRBJ1-6; V gene: TRBV20-1; clone size: .; D gene: TRBD1; CDR3 DNA: TGCAGTGCTAGAGGCGGGACAGGGGGGACCTATAATTCACCCCTCCACTTT; CDR3 protein: CSARGGTGGTYNSPLHF
J gene: TRBJ1-2; V gene: TRBV5-6; clone size: once; D gene: TRBD1; CDR3 DNA: TGTGCCAGCAGCTCCCTTACAGGGGCCGGCTACACCTTC; CDR3 protein: CASSSLTGAGYTF
J gene: TRBJ2-7; V gene: TRBV28; clone size: once; D gene: TRBD1; CDR3 DNA: TGTGCCAGCAATAAAGGGACAGGGGTCGACGAGCAGTACTTC; CDR3 protein: CASNKGTGVDEQYF
J gene: TRBJ1-5; V gene: TRBV7-2; clone size: once; D gene: .; CDR3 DNA: TGTGCCAGCAGCTTTTCTGCGGGGAATCAGCCCCAGCATTTT; CDR3 protein: CASSFSAGNQPQHF
J gene: TRBJ2-1; V gene: TRBV28; clone size: .; D gene: .; CDR3 DNA: TGTGCCAGCGGAAGTCTAGCGTCTGAGCAGTTCTTC; CDR3 protein: CASGSLASEQFF
J gene: TRBJ1-1; V gene: TRBV20-1; clone size: .; D gene: .; CDR3 DNA: TGCAGTGCTAGAGACCCCCGGGAGGTCGCTGAAGCTTTCTTT; CDR3 protein: CSARDPREVAEAFF
J gene: TRBJ2-4; V gene: TRBV6-2/TRBV6-3; clone size: .; D gene: .; CDR3 DNA: TGTGCCAGCAGCCAAAACCGGGACAGACTAGTAGCCAAAAACATTCAGTACTTC; CDR3 protein: CASSQNRDRLVAKNIQYF
J gene: TRBJ2-7; V gene: TRBV20-1; clone size: few; D gene: .; CDR3 DNA: TGCAGTGCTAACCTAGGGACAAACGAGCAGTACTTC; CDR3 protein: CSANLGTNEQYF
J gene: TRBJ2-3; V gene: TRBV7-9; clone size: .; D gene: TRBD2; CDR3 DNA: TGTGCCAGCAGCCCAACGAAGGCGCACCGGGGGGCAGATACGCAGTATTTT; CDR3 protein: CASSPTKAHRGADTQYF
J gene: TRBJ2-4; V gene: TRBV6-6; clone size: .; D gene: .; CDR3 DNA: TGTGCCAGCACCCGGACGGGCGGGGAGGACATTCAGTACTTC; CDR3 protein: CASTRTGGEDIQYF
J gene: TRBJ2-7; V gene: TRBV5-1; clone size: .; D gene: TRBD1; CDR3 DNA: TGCGCCAGCACGGACAGGAACTACGAGCAGTACTTC; CDR3 protein: CASTDRNYEQYF
J gene: TRBJ2-4; V gene: TRBV5-1; clone size: .; D gene: .; CDR3 DNA: TGCGCCAGCAGCCCGACTTTGTCCAAAAACATTCAGTACTTC; CDR3 protein: CASSPTLSKNIQYF
J gene: TRBJ2-3; V gene: TRBV20-1; clone size: .; D gene: TRBD1; CDR3 DNA: TGCAGTGCTAGTTCAGGCGGCTTGGGACAGGGGGCGAGGGCTAGCACAGATACGCAGTATTTT; CDR3 protein: CSASSGGLGQGARASTDTQYF
J gene: TRBJ2-3; V gene: TRBV4-3; clone size: .; D gene: .; CDR3 DNA: TGCGCCAGCAGCCAAGAAGTTAGCCCTCTGCTGAATACGCAGTATTTT; CDR3 protein: CASSQEVSPLLNTQYF
J gene: TRBJ2-3; V gene: TRBV20-1; clone size: .; D gene: .; CDR3 DNA: TGCAGTGCTAGACTGCCCGGGGTTGGAGATACGCAGTATTTT; CDR3 protein: CSARLPGVGDTQYF
J gene: TRBJ2-1; V gene: TRBV12-3/TRBV12-4; clone size: once; D gene: .; CDR3 DNA: TGTGCCAGCAGTTTTCGGACACCTTACAATGAGCAGTTCTTC; CDR3 protein: CASSFRTPYNEQFF
J gene: TRBJ2-3; V gene: TRBV7-8; clone size: .; D gene: .; CDR3 DNA: TGTGCCAGCAGCTTGACCCGGAATGCCCCACCGAGCACAGATACGCAGTATTTT; CDR3 protein: CASSLTRNAPPSTDTQYF
J gene: TRBJ2-7; V gene: TRBV13; clone size: .; D gene: TRBD2; CDR3 DNA: TGTGCCAGCAGCTCCACGACTAGCGGGGGAACTCGCTACGAGCAGTACTTC; CDR3 protein: CASSSTTSGGTRYEQYF
J gene: TRBJ1-2; V gene: TRBV6-2/TRBV6-3; clone size: .; D gene: .; CDR3 DNA: TGTGCCAGCAGTTACTCGGGCACCCGCTATGGCTACACCTTC; CDR3 protein: CASSYSGTRYGYTF
J gene: TRBJ1-5; V gene: TRBV10-3; clone size: .; D gene: .; CDR3 DNA: TGTGCCATCAGTGCCAGTAACAATCAGCCCCAGCATTTT; CDR3 protein: CAISASNNQPQHF
J gene: TRBJ2-1; V gene: TRBV11-2; clone size: .; D gene: TRBD2; CDR3 DNA: TGTGCCAGCAGCTTAGGACAGCGGGGGGGCACTGAGCAGTTCTTC; CDR3 protein: CASSLGQRGGTEQFF
J gene: TRBJ2-3; V gene: TRBV20-1; clone size: .; D gene: .; CDR3 DNA: TGCAGTGCCCAGGGGCATACGCAGTATTTT; CDR3 protein: CSAQGHTQYF
J gene: TRBJ2-3; V gene: TRBV7-2; clone size: .; D gene: .; CDR3 DNA: TGTGCCAGCAGCTTAGCGTTTACTCCCTCGGGACGTACAGATACGCAGTATTTT; CDR3 protein: CASSLAFTPSGRTDTQYF
J gene: TRBJ1-2; V gene: TRBV12-3/TRBV12-4; clone size: .; D gene: .; CDR3 DNA: TGTGCCAGCAGACTCTGGGGGGTGGAGAATGGCTACACCTTC; CDR3 protein: CASRLWGVENGYTF
J gene: TRBJ2-3; V gene: TRBV18; clone size: .; D gene: TRBD2; CDR3 DNA: TGTGCCAGCTCACTACTACTAGCGGGGGAAGATACGCAGTATTTT; CDR3 protein: CASSLLLAGEDTQYF
J gene: TRBJ2-5; V gene: TRBV24-1; clone size: few; D gene: .; CDR3 DNA: TGTGCCACCAGTCAGGGAGTGGAGACCCAGTACTTC; CDR3 protein: CATSQGVETQYF
J gene: TRBJ1-2; V gene: TRBV12-3/TRBV12-4; clone size: few; D gene: TRBD1; CDR3 DNA: TGTGCCAGCAGCTCGCAGGGGGGTCTGGGGTATGGCTACACCTTC; CDR3 protein: CASSSQGGLGYGYTF
J gene: TRBJ1-4; V gene: TRBV10-3; clone size: .; D gene: TRBD1; CDR3 DNA: TGTGCCACAGGGGGGGAGTGGAGTGAAAAACTGTTTTTT; CDR3 protein: CATGGEWSEKLFF
J gene: TRBJ2-4; V gene: TRBV13; clone size: .; D gene: .; CDR3 DNA: TGTGCCAGCAGTTCCCAGACAGGACTAGCCAAAAACATTCAGTACTTC; CDR3 protein: CASSSQTGLAKNIQYF
J gene: TRBJ2-7; V gene: TRBV4-1; clone size: .; D gene: .; CDR3 DNA: TGCGCCAGCAGCCAAGTGACCTGGTACGAGCAGTACTTC; CDR3 protein: CASSQVTWYEQYF
J gene: TRBJ2-7; V gene: TRBV2; clone size: many; D gene: .; CDR3 DNA: TGTGCCAGCTATGCCAACCAGGCGACTTACTACGAGCAGTACTTC; CDR3 protein: CASYANQATYYEQYF
J gene: TRBJ2-6; V gene: TRBV7-9; clone size: many; D gene: .; CDR3 DNA: TGTGCCAGCAGTTTCGCTGGGGCCAACGTCCTGACTTTC; CDR3 protein: CASSFAGANVLTF
J gene: TRBJ2-2; V gene: TRBV5-1; clone size: .; D gene: TRBD2; CDR3 DNA: TGCGCCAGCAGCTTGGGACTAGCGGCGAACACCGGGGAGCTGTTTTTT; CDR3 protein: CASSLGLAANTGELFF
J gene: TRBJ2-7; V gene: TRBV6-5; clone size: .; D gene: .; CDR3 DNA: TGTGCCAGCAGTCCGACCGCGAGCTCCTACGAGCAGTACTTC; CDR3 protein: CASSPTASSYEQYF
J gene: TRBJ2-3; V gene: TRBV5-1; clone size: .; D gene: .; CDR3 DNA: TGCGCCAGCAGCGCGAAAAGCACAGATACGCAGTATTTT; CDR3 protein: CASSAKSTDTQYF